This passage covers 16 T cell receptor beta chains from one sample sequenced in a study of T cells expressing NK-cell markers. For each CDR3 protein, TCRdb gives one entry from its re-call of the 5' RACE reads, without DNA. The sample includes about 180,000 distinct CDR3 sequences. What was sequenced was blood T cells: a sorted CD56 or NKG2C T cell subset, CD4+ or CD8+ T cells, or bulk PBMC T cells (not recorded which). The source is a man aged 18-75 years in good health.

The CDR3 region is CASAVGGSAGELFF. The V and J genes are TRBV2 and TRBJ2-2; there is no DNA to check the TCRdb D call of TRBD1. CDR1 is SNHLY and CDR2 is FYNNEI in the germline V gene. This CDR3 spans 14 amino acids.

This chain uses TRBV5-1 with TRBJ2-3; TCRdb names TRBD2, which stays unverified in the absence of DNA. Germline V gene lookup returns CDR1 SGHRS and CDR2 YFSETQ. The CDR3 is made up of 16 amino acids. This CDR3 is CASSLRSSGGTDTQYF.

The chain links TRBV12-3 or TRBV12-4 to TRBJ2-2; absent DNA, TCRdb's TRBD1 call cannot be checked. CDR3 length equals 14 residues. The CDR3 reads CASSDAGETGELFF.

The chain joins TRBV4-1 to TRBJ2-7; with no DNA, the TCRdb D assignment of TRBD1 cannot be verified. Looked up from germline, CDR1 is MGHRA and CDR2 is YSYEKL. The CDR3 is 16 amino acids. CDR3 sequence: CASSQQQGGVSYEQYF.

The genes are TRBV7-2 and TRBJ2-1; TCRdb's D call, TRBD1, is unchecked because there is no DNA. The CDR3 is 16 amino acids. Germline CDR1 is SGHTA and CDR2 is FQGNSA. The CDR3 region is CASSLVWGATYNEQFF. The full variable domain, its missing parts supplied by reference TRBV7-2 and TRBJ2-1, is GAGVSQSPSNKVTEKGKDVELRCDPISGHTALYWYRQSLGQGLEFLIYFQGNSAPDKSGLPSDRFSAERTGGSVSTLTIQRTQQEDSAVYLCASSLVWGATYNEQFFGPGTRLTVL.

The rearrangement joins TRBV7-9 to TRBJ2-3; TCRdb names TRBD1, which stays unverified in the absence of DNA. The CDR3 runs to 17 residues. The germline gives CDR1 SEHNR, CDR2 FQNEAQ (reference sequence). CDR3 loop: CASSPKRPTGGRDTQYF.

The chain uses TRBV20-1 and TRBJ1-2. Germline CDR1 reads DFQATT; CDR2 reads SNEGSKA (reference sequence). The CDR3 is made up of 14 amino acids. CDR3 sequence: CSAFYLTENYGYTF.

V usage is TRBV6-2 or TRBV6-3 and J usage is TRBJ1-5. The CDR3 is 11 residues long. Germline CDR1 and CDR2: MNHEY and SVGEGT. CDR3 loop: CASGYGQPQHF.

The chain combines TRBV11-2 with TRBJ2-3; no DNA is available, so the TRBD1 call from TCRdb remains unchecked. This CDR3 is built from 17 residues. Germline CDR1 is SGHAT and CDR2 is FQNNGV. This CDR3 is CASSLVFRGRGADTQYF.

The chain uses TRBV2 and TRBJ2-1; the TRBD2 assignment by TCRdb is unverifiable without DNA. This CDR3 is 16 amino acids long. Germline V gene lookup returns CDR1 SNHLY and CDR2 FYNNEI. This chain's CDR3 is CASSEGLAGSNNEQFF.

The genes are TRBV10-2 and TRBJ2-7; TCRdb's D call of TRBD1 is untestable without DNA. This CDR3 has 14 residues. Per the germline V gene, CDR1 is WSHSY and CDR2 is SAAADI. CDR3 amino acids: CASTEGAGGYEQYF.

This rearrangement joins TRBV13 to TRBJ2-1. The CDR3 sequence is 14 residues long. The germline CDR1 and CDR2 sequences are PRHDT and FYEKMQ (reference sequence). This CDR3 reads CASSFSQPHNEQFF.

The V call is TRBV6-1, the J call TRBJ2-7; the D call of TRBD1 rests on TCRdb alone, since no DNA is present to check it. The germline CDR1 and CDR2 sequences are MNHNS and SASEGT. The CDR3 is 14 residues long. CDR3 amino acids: CASSGQGGYYEQYF.

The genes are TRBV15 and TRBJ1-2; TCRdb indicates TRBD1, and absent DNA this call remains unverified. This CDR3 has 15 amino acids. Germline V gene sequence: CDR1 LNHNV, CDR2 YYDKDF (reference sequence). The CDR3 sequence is CATSRDQGEGGGYTF.

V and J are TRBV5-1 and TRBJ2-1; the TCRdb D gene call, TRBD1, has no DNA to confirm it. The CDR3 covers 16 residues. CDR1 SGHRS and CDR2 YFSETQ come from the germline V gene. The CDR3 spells CASSLAMRGRYNEQFF.

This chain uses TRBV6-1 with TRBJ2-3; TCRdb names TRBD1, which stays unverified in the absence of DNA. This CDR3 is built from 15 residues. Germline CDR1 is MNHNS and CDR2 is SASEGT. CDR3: CASSEWDSTTDTQYF.